These 18 T cell receptor beta chains came from one sample sequenced in a study of T cells after yellow fever vaccination. TCRdb re-derived calls from the 5' RACE reads in MiXCR, one entry per CDR3 protein. The sample includes roughly 240,000 distinct CDR3 sequences, roughly 6.2% of them seen just once. Sequenced here: CD4+ T cells sorted from PBMCs, sampled on the day of the yellow fever booster vaccination. The receptors come from a man aged 30 to 45 who received the YFV17D yellow fever vaccine.

The CDR3 reads CASSSSWARGGETQYF. The CDR3 bases are TGCGCCAGCAGCTCAAGCTGGGCCCGGGGAGGGGAGACCCAGTACTTC. J is TRBJ2-5 and V is TRBV5-1; 7 positions match TRBD2. The CDR3 spans 16 residues. The trim removed 3 bases at V and 5 bases at J, leaving 13 bases unmatched. Germline V gene sequence: CDR1 SGHRS, CDR2 YFSETQ. Looking up the rest from reference TRBV5-1 and TRBJ2-5 gives the full variable domain: KAGVTQTPRYLIKTRGQQVTLSCSPISGHRSVSWYQQTPGQGLQFLFEYFSETQRNKGNFPGRFSGRQFSNSRSEMNVSTLELGDSALYLCASSSSWARGGETQYFGPGTRLLVL.

There are many counts of this clonotype. The rearrangement joins TRBV5-1 to TRBJ2-1; 8 bases agree with TRBD2. The germline V gene has CDR1 SGHRS and CDR2 YFSETQ. The J segment lost 9 bases and the V segment lost 0 bases, leaving 11 bases of the junction unmatched. There are 16 residues in the CDR3. CDR3 DNA: TGCGCCAGCAGCTTGGAAGCGGGAGATCGGGGAGGTGAGCAGTTCTTC. Protein: CASSLEAGDRGGEQFF.

This clonotype was recorded a few times. The V and J genes are TRBV5-1 and TRBJ2-5, with 11 bases that match TRBD2. CDR1 is SGHRS, CDR2 YFSETQ, per germline. The length of the CDR3 is 18 residues. The V and J ends lost 1 base and 0 bases, in that order; junction bases with no gene match: 8. DNA for the CDR3: TGCGCCAGCAGCTTGCTCCTGACTAGCGGGGCAAACCAAGAGACCCAGTACTTC. Protein: CASSLLLTSGANQETQYF. Full variable domain (rest looked up from reference TRBV5-1 and TRBJ2-5): KAGVTQTPRYLIKTRGQQVTLSCSPISGHRSVSWYQQTPGQGLQFLFEYFSETQRNKGNFPGRFSGRQFSNSRSEMNVSTLELGDSALYLCASSLLLTSGANQETQYFGPGTRLLVL.

The J gene is TRBJ2-2, the V gene TRBV7-2; the D is unclear. The CDR3 runs 14 residues. From germline, CDR1 is SGHTA and CDR2 FQGNSA. Trimming removed 5 bases at V and 1 base at J, with 8 bases between. CDR3 region: CASSPTMNTGELFF. Written as DNA, the CDR3 is TGTGCCAGCAGCCCCACGATGAACACCGGGGAGCTGTTTTTT. Variable domain in full (rest from reference TRBV7-2 and TRBJ2-2): GAGVSQSPSNKVTEKGKDVELRCDPISGHTALYWYRQSLGQGLEFLIYFQGNSAPDKSGLPSDRFSAERTGGSVSTLTIQRTQQEDSAVYLCASSPTMNTGELFFGEGSRLTVL.

V usage is TRBV20-1 and J usage is TRBJ1-2; 11 bases align to TRBD1. The J segment lost 8 bases and the V segment lost 3 bases, leaving 8 bases of the junction unmatched. Germline values: CDR1 DFQATT, CDR2 SNEGSKA (reference sequence). This CDR3 comprises 14 residues. In nucleotides, the CDR3 is TGCAGTGCTAGGGAAGGACAGGGGGCGTTAGGCTACACCTTC. It translates to CSAREGQGALGYTF.

This clonotype was observed a handful of times. The chain recombines TRBV5-6 with TRBJ2-5; TRBD1 matches 12 bases. Germline V gene sequence: CDR1 SGHDT, CDR2 YYEEEE. The J segment lost 5 bases and the V segment lost 0 bases, leaving 8 bases of the junction unmatched. The CDR3 totals 17 residues. The CDR3 here is CASSLETGTGGKETQYF. CDR3 DNA sequence: TGTGCCAGCAGCTTGGAAACCGGGACAGGGGGCAAGGAGACCCAGTACTTC.

In the case of this clonotype: An end of the junction does not agree with germline; a read error may underlie this. The chain has TRBV6-1 and TRBJ2-7, with D unclear. Germline CDR1 reads MNHNS; CDR2 reads SASEGT. This CDR3 region has 13 residues. CDR3 sequence: CASSRRPPYERYF. For the CDR3, the DNA is TGTGCCAGCAGCAGACGGCCCCCGTACGAGCGGTACTTC.

The CDR3 is CASSLEVAAYEQYF. CDR3 DNA: TGCGCCAGCAGCTTGGAGGTAGCAGCCTACGAGCAGTACTTC. This chain uses TRBV5-1 with TRBJ2-7, with D hard to call. The germline V and J ends were trimmed by 0 bases and 2 bases, with 9 bases remaining between them. CDR3 length: 14 amino acids. Germline values: CDR1 SGHRS, CDR2 YFSETQ.

This clonotype has a handful of counts. The chain recombines TRBV18 with TRBJ2-7; D possibly corresponds to TRBD1 (6 bases). V was cut by 4 bases and J by 4 bases, with 11 bases left in between. In germline, CDR1 is KGHSH, CDR2 LQKENI. The CDR3 covers 13 residues. The DNA of the CDR3 is TGTGCCAGCTCACGAGAAGGGGGTTACGAGCAGTACTTC. Translation: CASSREGGYEQYF.

There are a few counts of this clonotype. The CDR3 coding sequence is TGTGCCAGCAGTTACTCGAATCAGGGGGGGACCGGGGAGCTGTTTTTT. This gives the protein CASSYSNQGGTGELFF. The chain links TRBV6-5 to TRBJ2-2; D is possibly TRBD1 or TRBD2 (7 bases each). V was clipped by 0 bases and J by 5 bases, with 13 bases between them. Germline V gene data show CDR1 as MNHEY and CDR2 as SVGAGI. The CDR3 length is 16 residues.

V usage is TRBV20-1 and J usage is TRBJ2-5; D gene ambiguous. The CDR3 is 11 amino acids. The germline V gene has CDR1 DFQATT and CDR2 SNEGSKA (reference sequence). Trimming took off 8 bases at V and 4 bases at J, with 11 bases between the two ends. As DNA, the CDR3 is TGCAGTATTAGTCAGACAGAGACCCAGTACTTC. Amino acid sequence: CSISQTETQYF.

The V gene is TRBV18, the J gene TRBJ1-1; D is unclear. Trimming left V 0 bases short and J 10 bases short, with 9 bases between. The CDR3 spans 12 residues. The V gene's germline CDR1 is KGHSH and CDR2 LQKENI. CDR3 residues: CASSPPAGRAFF. The CDR3, as DNA: TGTGCCAGCTCACCACCTGCGGGAAGAGCTTTCTTT.

The genes are TRBV5-5 and TRBJ2-1, with D perhaps assigned TRBD1 or TRBD2 (5 bases each). V lost 2 bases and J lost 15, with 15 bases in between. Germline CDR1 is SGHKS and CDR2 is YYEKEE (reference sequence). The CDR3 consists of 12 residues. CDR3 protein: CASSFGAVIPFF. Here the CDR3 DNA reads TGTGCCAGCAGCTTCGGGGCAGTTATTCCGTTCTTC.

This clonotype was seen repeatedly, ten times or more. The chain employs TRBV19 and TRBJ2-7; D is possibly TRBD1 (5 bases). Germline V lookup: CDR1 LNHDA, CDR2 SQIVND (reference sequence). Trimming stripped 7 bases from V and 2 bases from J, with 9 bases between. CDR3 length equals 12 residues. In nucleotides, the CDR3 is TGTGCCAGTATGAGCAGGGCCTACGAGCAGTACTTC. This encodes CASMSRAYEQYF.

This clonotype was recorded many times. The V and J genes are TRBV20-1 and TRBJ1-4, with unresolved D. Germline V lookup: CDR1 DFQATT, CDR2 SNEGSKA (reference sequence). Trimming took off 3 bases at V and 5 bases at J, with 10 bases between the two ends. The CDR3 extends over 13 amino acids. The CDR3 loop reads CSASRVRNEKLFF. CDR3 nucleotides: TGCAGTGCTAGCCGGGTCCGAAATGAAAAACTGTTTTTT.

In its sample, this clonotype was seen many times. The chain combines TRBV3-1 with TRBJ2-7, with a possible D match to TRBD1 (5 bases). This CDR3 has 13 residues. Germline V CDR1 and CDR2: LGHDT, YNNKEL (reference sequence). The V and J ends lost 5 bases and 8 bases respectively, with 16 bases between them. The CDR3 DNA sequence: TGTGCCAGCAGCGGGGTCTCACAGGCCAAGCAGTACTTC. Translated: CASSGVSQAKQYF.

The chain links TRBV9 to TRBJ2-3; D remains unclear. The CDR3 has 15 residues. Per germline, CDR1 SGDLS and CDR2 YYNGEE. Deletions cut 4 bases from V and 0 bases from J, with 12 bases between. The CDR3 coding sequence is TGTGCCAGCAGCCCCCGGATGGGTAGCACAGATACGCAGTATTTT. Encoded protein: CASSPRMGSTDTQYF.

This clonotype was observed at least ten times. This chain links TRBV7-9 with TRBJ2-7; D is tentatively TRBD1 or TRBD2 (5 bases each). This CDR3 has 13 amino acids. Trimming removed 4 bases from V and 7 bases from J, with 14 bases in between. The V gene's germline CDR1 is SEHNR and CDR2 FQNEAQ (reference sequence). The CDR3 region has the DNA TGTGCCAGCAGCTCAGGGACGGCAGGAGAGCAGTACTTC. Encoded protein: CASSSGTAGEQYF.